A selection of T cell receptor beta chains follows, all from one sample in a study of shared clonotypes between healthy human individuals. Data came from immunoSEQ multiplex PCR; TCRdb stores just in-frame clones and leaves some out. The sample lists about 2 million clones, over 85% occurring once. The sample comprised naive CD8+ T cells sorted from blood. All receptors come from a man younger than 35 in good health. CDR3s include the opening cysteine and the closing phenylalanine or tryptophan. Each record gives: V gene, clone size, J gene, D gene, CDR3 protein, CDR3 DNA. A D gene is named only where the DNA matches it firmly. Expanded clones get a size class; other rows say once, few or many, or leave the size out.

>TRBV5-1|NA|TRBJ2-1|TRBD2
CASKGTSSYNEQFF
TGCGCCAGCAAAGGGACTAGCTCCTACAATGAGCAGTTCTTC
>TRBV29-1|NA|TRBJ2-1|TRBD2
CSVSSGGSPTFTYNEQFF
TGCAGCGTGAGTAGCGGGGGCTCCCCTACATTTACCTACAATGAGCAGTTCTTC
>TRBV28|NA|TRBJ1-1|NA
CASRFPNTEAFF
TGTGCCAGCCGCTTTCCGAACACTGAAGCTTTCTTT
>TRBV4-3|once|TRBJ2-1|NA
CASSQGVSGSRYNEQFF
TGCGCCAGCAGCCAAGGGGTTAGTGGGAGTCGGTACAATGAGCAGTTCTTC
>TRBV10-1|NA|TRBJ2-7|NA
CASSVGSGYEQYF
TGCGCCAGCAGTGTTGGTAGCGGCTACGAGCAGTACTTC
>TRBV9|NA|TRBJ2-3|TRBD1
CASSVAGMVQGRDTQYF
TGTGCCAGCAGCGTAGCCGGAATGGTACAGGGGAGAGATACGCAGTATTTT
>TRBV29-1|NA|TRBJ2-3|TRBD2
CSVELAGVGDTQYF
TGCAGCGTTGAACTAGCGGGAGTTGGAGATACGCAGTATTTT
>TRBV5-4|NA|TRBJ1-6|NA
CASSLSGSPLHF
TGTGCCAGCAGCTTGAGTGGTTCACCCCTCCACTTT
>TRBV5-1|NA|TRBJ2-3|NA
CASSWTVIDTQYF
TGCGCCAGCAGCTGGACTGTCATAGATACGCAGTATTTT
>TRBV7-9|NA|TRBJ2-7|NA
CASSGVPHEQYF
TGTGCCAGCAGCGGGGTTCCCCACGAGCAGTACTTC
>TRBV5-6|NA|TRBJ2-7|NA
CASSLGGIAGEQYF
TGTGCCAGCAGCTTGGGCGGAATCGCCGGCGAGCAGTACTTC
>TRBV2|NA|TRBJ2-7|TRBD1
CASSDRGFSEEQYF
TGTGCCAGCAGCGACAGGGGTTTTTCGGAGGAGCAGTACTTC
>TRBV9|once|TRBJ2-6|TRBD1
CASSASGTVTSGANVLTF
TGTGCCAGCAGCGCTTCCGGGACAGTGACCTCTGGGGCCAACGTCCTGACTTTC
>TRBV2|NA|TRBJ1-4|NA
CASSEILDEKLFF
TGTGCCAGCAGTGAAATACTTGATGAAAAACTGTTTTTT
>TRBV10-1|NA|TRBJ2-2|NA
CASSQDPLNTGELFF
TGCGCCAGCAGCCAGGACCCCCTGAACACCGGGGAGCTGTTTTTT
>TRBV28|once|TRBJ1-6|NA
CASSFTGRTYNSPLHF
TGTGCCAGCAGTTTCACAGGACGCACCTATAATTCACCCCTCCACTTT
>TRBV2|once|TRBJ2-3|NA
CASSEEPGSTDTQYF
TGTGCCAGCAGTGAAGAGCCGGGGTCCACAGATACGCAGTATTTT
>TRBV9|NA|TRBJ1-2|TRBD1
CASSVKVGSGQDGYTF
TGTGCCAGCAGCGTAAAGGTGGGATCCGGACAGGATGGCTACACCTTC
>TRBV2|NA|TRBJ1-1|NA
CASNMREGGTEAFF
TGTGCCAGCAACATGAGGGAAGGTGGGACTGAAGCTTTCTTT
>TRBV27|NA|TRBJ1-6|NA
CASSRDSSYNSPLHF
TGTGCCAGCAGTCGAGACAGCTCCTATAATTCACCCCTCCACTTT
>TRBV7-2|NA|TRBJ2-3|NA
CASSLVSGETDTQYF
TGTGCCAGCAGCTTAGTTTCGGGGGAGACAGATACGCAGTATTTT
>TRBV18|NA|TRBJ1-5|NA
CASSPDSNSNQPQHF
TGTGCCAGCTCACCGGACAGCAATAGCAATCAGCCCCAGCATTTT
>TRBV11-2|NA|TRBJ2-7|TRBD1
CASSWPPGQEPYEQYF
TGTGCCAGCAGCTGGCCCCCCGGACAGGAGCCCTACGAGCAGTACTTC
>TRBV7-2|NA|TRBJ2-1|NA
CASSLQGTYNEQFF
TGTGCCAGCAGCCTGCAGGGCACCTACAATGAGCAGTTCTTC
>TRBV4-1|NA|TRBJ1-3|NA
CASSQSRQDGTIYF
TGCGCCAGCAGCCAATCCAGACAGGATGGCACCATATATTTT
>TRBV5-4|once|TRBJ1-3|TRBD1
CASNDRAGNTIYF
TGTGCCAGCAACGACAGGGCTGGAAACACCATATATTTT
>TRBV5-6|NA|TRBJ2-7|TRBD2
CASSWGGSEQYF
TGTGCCAGCAGCTGGGGGGGTTCCGAGCAGTACTTC
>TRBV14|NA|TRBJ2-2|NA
CASSQDLLIANTGELFF
TGTGCCAGCAGCCAAGATCTACTTATTGCGAACACCGGGGAGCTGTTTTTT
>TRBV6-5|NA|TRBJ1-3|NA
CASSYGSSGNTIYF
TGTGCCAGCAGTTATGGGAGCTCTGGAAACACCATATATTTT
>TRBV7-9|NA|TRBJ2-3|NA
CASSSPERQRTDTQYF
TGTGCCAGCAGCTCCCCTGAAAGACAGCGCACAGATACGCAGTATTTT
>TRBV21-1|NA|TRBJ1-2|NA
CASRDIVLPNYGYTF
TGTGCCAGCAGGGACATCGTCCTCCCTAACTATGGCTACACCTTC
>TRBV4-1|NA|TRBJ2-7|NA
CASSRVQDSAYEQYF
TGCGCCAGCAGCCGCGTCCAGGACTCGGCCTACGAGCAGTACTTC
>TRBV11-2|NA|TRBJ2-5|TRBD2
CASSSPGLARETQYF
TGTGCCAGCAGCTCGCCGGGACTAGCTCGAGAGACCCAGTACTTC
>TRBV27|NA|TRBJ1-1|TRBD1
CASTMTGAGFGTEAFF
TGTGCCAGCACCATGACAGGGGCGGGTTTCGGCACTGAAGCTTTCTTT
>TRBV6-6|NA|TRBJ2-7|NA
CASSYGATSYEQYF
TGTGCCAGCAGTTACGGGGCCACCTCCTACGAGCAGTACTTC
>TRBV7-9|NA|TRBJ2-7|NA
CASSSGVPHEQYF
TGTGCCAGCAGCTCGGGCGTTCCCCACGAGCAGTACTTC
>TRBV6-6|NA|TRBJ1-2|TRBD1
CASSYAGTGSEGYTF
TGTGCCAGCAGTTACGCCGGGACAGGGTCGGAGGGCTACACCTTC
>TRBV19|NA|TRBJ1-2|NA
CASSTWTGVSYGYTF
TGTGCCAGTAGTACCTGGACCGGGGTTTCCTATGGCTACACCTTC
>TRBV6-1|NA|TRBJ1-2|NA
CASSEVQGRPTSYGYTF
TGTGCCAGCAGTGAAGTTCAGGGACGACCGACTTCATATGGCTACACCTTC
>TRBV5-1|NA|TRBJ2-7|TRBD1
CASSDPGQGRYEQYF
TGCGCCAGCAGCGACCCGGGACAGGGTCGGTACGAGCAGTACTTC
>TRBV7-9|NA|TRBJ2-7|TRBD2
CASSPWTSGSGGEQYF
TGTGCCAGCAGCCCCTGGACTAGCGGGAGCGGTGGGGAGCAGTACTTC
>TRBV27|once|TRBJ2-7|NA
CASEAFPLRNEQYF
TGTGCCAGTGAGGCGTTTCCTCTTCGGAACGAGCAGTACTTC
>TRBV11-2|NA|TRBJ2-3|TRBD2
CASSSVAGAITDTQYF
TGTGCCAGCAGCTCCGTAGCGGGAGCTATCACAGATACGCAGTATTTT
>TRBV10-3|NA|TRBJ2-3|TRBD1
CAISEGGPTDTQYF
TGTGCCATCAGTGAAGGGGGCCCCACAGATACGCAGTATTTT
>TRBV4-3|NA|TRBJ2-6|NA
CASSPTFGTVSSGANVLTF
TGCGCCAGCAGCCCAACTTTCGGCACAGTAAGCTCTGGGGCCAACGTCCTGACTTTC
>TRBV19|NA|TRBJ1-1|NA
CASSIEGTEAFF
TGTGCCAGTAGTATAGAGGGGACTGAAGCTTTCTTT
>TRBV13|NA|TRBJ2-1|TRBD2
CASSSWTSGGAYNEQFF
TGTGCCAGCAGCTCATGGACTAGCGGGGGGGCCTACAATGAGCAGTTCTTC
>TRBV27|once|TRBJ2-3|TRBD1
CASSLGGQGATDTQYF
TGTGCCAGCAGTTTAGGGGGACAGGGGGCGACAGATACGCAGTATTTT